These T cell receptor beta chains were read from a single sample in a study of CD8+ T cells in alopecia areata. The protocol was immunoSEQ multiplex PCR, while the TCRdb copy is restricted to in-frame clones and leaves out a portion. This table holds more than 200,000 clones, around 65% found once. Specimen: CD4+ T cells sorted from blood, collected at week 4, from a patient treated with tofacitinib. The origin of the receptors is a human donor with alopecia areata. CDR3s include the opening cysteine and the closing phenylalanine or tryptophan. The order of the fields is J gene, clone size, V gene, D gene, CDR3 DNA, CDR3 protein. D genes are given only for firm matches. Where a row states a size, it is once, few, many or the class of an expanded clone; other rows omit it.

j_call: TRBJ1-1; clone_size: NA; v_call: TRBV18; d_call: TRBD1; cdr3_nt: TGTGCCAGCTCACTTCAGGGGGCCGCTGAAGCTTTCTTT; cdr3_aa: CASSLQGAAEAFF
j_call: TRBJ1-1; clone_size: NA; v_call: TRBV7-9; d_call: NA; cdr3_nt: TGTGCCAGCAGCCCGGGGGAGCAAGCTTTCTTT; cdr3_aa: CASSPGEQAFF
j_call: TRBJ2-3; clone_size: NA; v_call: TRBV5-1; d_call: TRBD2; cdr3_nt: TGCGCCAGCAGCGCGGGACTAGCAGATACGCAGTATTTT; cdr3_aa: CASSAGLADTQYF
j_call: TRBJ2-5; clone_size: NA; v_call: TRBV7-2; d_call: NA; cdr3_nt: TGTGCCAGCAGCTTATGGGCTAGCGTCCCCGAGACCCAGTACTTC; cdr3_aa: CASSLWASVPETQYF
j_call: TRBJ2-2; clone_size: once; v_call: TRBV4-2; d_call: NA; cdr3_nt: TGTGCCAGCAGCCAAGTGACAGGGAACACCGGGGAGCTGTTTTTT; cdr3_aa: CASSQVTGNTGELFF
j_call: TRBJ2-5; clone_size: once; v_call: TRBV5-1; d_call: TRBD2; cdr3_nt: TGCGCCAGCAGCCTTGGGACTAGCGTTCGAGAGACCCAGTACTTC; cdr3_aa: CASSLGTSVRETQYF
j_call: TRBJ2-1; clone_size: NA; v_call: TRBV11-2; d_call: TRBD2; cdr3_nt: TGTGCCAGCAGCTCCCTACGCGGGACTAGCGGGGGCTTGGGTGGGCAGTTCTTC; cdr3_aa: CASSSLRGTSGGLGGQFF
j_call: TRBJ2-1; clone_size: NA; v_call: TRBV15; d_call: TRBD1; cdr3_nt: TGTGCCACCAGCAGGGCTCAGACAGGGGGTTACAATGAGCAGTTCTTC; cdr3_aa: CATSRAQTGGYNEQFF
j_call: TRBJ2-5; clone_size: NA; v_call: TRBV2; d_call: NA; cdr3_nt: TGTGCCAGCAGTCCTCAAGAGACCCAGTACTTC; cdr3_aa: CASSPQETQYF
j_call: TRBJ1-2; clone_size: NA; v_call: TRBV30; d_call: TRBD1; cdr3_nt: TGTGCCTGGAGTCGCCGGGACAGGCTTGAGGGCTACACCTTC; cdr3_aa: CAWSRRDRLEGYTF
j_call: TRBJ1-5; clone_size: NA; v_call: TRBV30; d_call: NA; cdr3_nt: TGTGCCTGGTCGGACGCCACCCGGGGGGCTAACCAGCCCCAGCATTTT; cdr3_aa: CAWSDATRGANQPQHF
j_call: TRBJ2-7; clone_size: NA; v_call: TRBV5-1; d_call: TRBD1; cdr3_nt: TGCGCCAGCAGCTCCGGGACAGGGTCTCGCGAGCAGTACTTC; cdr3_aa: CASSSGTGSREQYF
j_call: TRBJ1-1; clone_size: NA; v_call: TRBV7-3; d_call: NA; cdr3_nt: TGTGCCAGCAGCTCACAAGCTGGGAACACTGAAGCTTTCTTT; cdr3_aa: CASSSQAGNTEAFF
j_call: TRBJ2-1; clone_size: few; v_call: TRBV7-3; d_call: NA; cdr3_nt: TGTGCCAGCAGCTTGGGCAGCTTAAACAATGAGCAGTTCTTC; cdr3_aa: CASSLGSLNNEQFF
j_call: TRBJ1-2; clone_size: NA; v_call: TRBV30; d_call: NA; cdr3_nt: TGTGCCGGAAACCCGGGAGTTGGCTACACCTTC; cdr3_aa: CAGNPGVGYTF
j_call: TRBJ2-3; clone_size: NA; v_call: TRBV19; d_call: NA; cdr3_nt: TGTGCCAGTAGACAGGTCCCCACAGATACGCAGTATTTT; cdr3_aa: CASRQVPTDTQYF
j_call: TRBJ1-4; clone_size: once; v_call: TRBV9; d_call: NA; cdr3_nt: TGTGCCAGCAGCGTAGGCCAGGGGACTAATGAAAAACTGTTTTTT; cdr3_aa: CASSVGQGTNEKLFF
j_call: TRBJ1-6; clone_size: NA; v_call: TRBV7-9; d_call: NA; cdr3_nt: TGTGCCAGCAGCGGGCAGGATTCACCCCTCCACTTT; cdr3_aa: CASSGQDSPLHF
j_call: TRBJ2-7; clone_size: few; v_call: TRBV29-1; d_call: NA; cdr3_nt: TGCAGCGTTGAAGAGCAGGAAACCTACGAGCAGTACTTC; cdr3_aa: CSVEEQETYEQYF
j_call: TRBJ1-4; clone_size: NA; v_call: TRBV30; d_call: TRBD1; cdr3_nt: TGTGCCTGGAGCCCCGGGACAGGTTATGAAAAACTGTTTTTT; cdr3_aa: CAWSPGTGYEKLFF
j_call: TRBJ2-2; clone_size: NA; v_call: TRBV29-1; d_call: TRBD1; cdr3_nt: TGCAGCGTTGGAGGGGGCACGGACACCGGGGAGCTGTTTTTT; cdr3_aa: CSVGGGTDTGELFF
j_call: TRBJ1-1; clone_size: NA; v_call: TRBV5-1; d_call: NA; cdr3_nt: TGCGCCAGCAGTGAGGGGGTTTCTGAAGCTTTCTTT; cdr3_aa: CASSEGVSEAFF